This TCR beta chain came from a study of blood T cells in healthy people across ages. Trimming removed 4 bases from V and 4 bases from J, with 21 bases in between. Germline V gene lookup returns CDR1 KGHDR and CDR2 SFDVKD. This CDR3 is built from 17 residues. Isolated PBMCs totaled at least 6.5 million in each sample. Next came a second PCR, run for about 6 to 12 cycles, which used a sample-barcoded 5' primer along with a J-beta primer mix. Template switching added a 12-random-nucleotide identifier to every cDNA molecule. TCRdb used MiXCR to reprocess the 5' RACE reads, holding one entry per CDR3 protein. The repertoire includes about 780,000 distinct CDR3 sequences, about half of them detected once, and 15% to 20% sits in the top ten. This clonotype was counted ten times or more.

This sequence was found in a man older than 75 in good health. The J gene is TRBJ2-5, the V gene TRBV24-1; TRBD2 is a possible D gene (6 bases). Sequenced: blood. CDR3 sequence reads: CATSDLPNWGTGETQYF. The CDR3 coding sequence is TGTGCCACCAGTGACCTACCCAACTGGGGGACTGGAGAGACCCAGTACTTC.